This T cell receptor beta chain was observed in a study of beta chain features in type 1 diabetes. General study results and limits: There was a moderate but significant shortening of TCRB CDR3s in all four CD4+ subsets of Type 1 diabetes patients. Patients with type 1 diabetes carried fewer insertions and had more deletions at their VDJ junctions. A definitive answer on HLA type influencing TCRB rearrangement was not reached here.

By way of CD45RO/CCR7/CD25/CD127/CD95/CD27, the CD4+ regulatory, stem cell-like memory, central memory and naive cells were sorted. The length of the CDR3 is 14 residues. The germline V gene has CDR1 KGHSH and CDR2 LQKENI. The V end lost 6 bases, the J end lost 2 bases, and 10 bases lay between the germline ends. TCRB transcripts that were expressed got sequenced, as all of the isolated RNA had been reverse transcribed. Sequenced by immunoSEQ multiplex PCR; TCRdb stores in-frame clones only, minus some. The table lists over 200,000 clones, around 9.9% of them singletons. This clone was detected a few times. What it recognizes is unknown.

This TCR came from a man younger than 40 with type 1 diabetes. What was sequenced was naive CD4+ T cells from blood. The V call is TRBV18, the J call TRBJ2-2; D is possibly TRBD1 (6 bases). DNA for the CDR3: TGTGCCAGCTCGGTACAGGGAAACACCGGGGAGCTGTTTTTT. This gives the protein CASSVQGNTGELFF.